These T cell receptor beta chains were read from a single sample in a study of control samples from healthy donors and cancer patients. Data came from immunoSEQ multiplex PCR; TCRdb stores just in-frame clones and leaves some out. The table lists 65,000 to 70,000 clones, over 65% of them singletons. The sample was PBMCs. These receptors all come from a woman in her 50s with lung cancer. The CDR3 runs from the conserved cysteine through the conserved F or W. A D gene is named only where the DNA matches it firmly. Expanded clones get a size class; other rows say once, few or many, or leave the size out.

d_call j_call clone_size v_call cdr3_nt cdr3_aa
TRBD1 TRBJ2-2 NA TRBV2 TGTGCCACCCAGGACAGGCCGAACACCGGGGAGCTGTTTTTT CATQDRPNTGELFF
NA TRBJ2-7 NA TRBV28 TGTGCCAGCAGCCAACCCCCGGTCTTGGGCGGCGAGCAGTACTTC CASSQPPVLGGEQYF
NA TRBJ2-2 NA TRBV5-8 TGTGCCAGCAGCAGCGGGACAATTTACACCGGGGAGCTGTTTTTT CASSSGTIYTGELFF
TRBD1 TRBJ2-7 NA TRBV12-5 TGTGCTAGTGGCCCGGGACAGGGCTCCTACGAGCAGTACTTC CASGPGQGSYEQYF
NA TRBJ1-1 NA TRBV5-4 TGTGCCAGCAGCTTGGGAGGAGGGTTGAACACTGAAGCTTTCTTT CASSLGGGLNTEAFF
NA TRBJ1-2 NA TRBV6-5 TGTGCCAGCAGTTACGGCTCCTATGGCTACACCTTC CASSYGSYGYTF
TRBD2 TRBJ2-7 NA TRBV6-2/TRBV6-3 TGTGCCAGCAGTTACGTGACTAGCGGGGGGCCATTCTCCTACGAGCAGTACTTC CASSYVTSGGPFSYEQYF
TRBD1 TRBJ1-2 NA TRBV28 TGTGCCAGCAGTTTGATACAGGGGGCGGGCTATGGCTACACCTTC CASSLIQGAGYGYTF
TRBD1 TRBJ1-4 NA TRBV6-5 TGTGCCAGCAGCCACAGGGGGAATGTTGAAAAACTGTTTTTT CASSHRGNVEKLFF
TRBD1 TRBJ2-7 NA TRBV28 TGTGCCAGCAGTCCCTCCGGGACAGGATACGAGCAGTACTTC CASSPSGTGYEQYF
NA TRBJ2-3 few TRBV4-3 TGCGCCAGCAGCCAAGACCTAGCGGAACAGGGAGCAGATACGCAGTATTTT CASSQDLAEQGADTQYF
NA TRBJ1-3 NA TRBV7-8 TGTGCCAGCAGTCGACAGGCCTCCTCTGGAAACACCATATATTTT CASSRQASSGNTIYF
NA TRBJ2-7 NA TRBV18 TGTGCCAGCTCACCACAGATTATCTACGAGCAGTACTTC CASSPQIIYEQYF
NA TRBJ1-1 NA TRBV18 TGTGCCAGCTCACCCGGGACAAAAGCTTTCTTT CASSPGTKAFF
NA TRBJ2-5 NA TRBV24-1 TGTGCCACCAGTACGGGGGCCATCCAAGAGACCCAGTACTTC CATSTGAIQETQYF
NA TRBJ1-2 NA TRBV7-2 TGTGCCAGCAGCTTAGGCGCAGGGCGAGTGGATGGCTACACCTTC CASSLGAGRVDGYTF
TRBD1 TRBJ2-3 NA TRBV10-3 TGTGCCATCAGCGAACAGGGGGCCCTTTACACAGATACGCAGTATTTT CAISEQGALYTDTQYF
TRBD1 TRBJ1-4 NA TRBV5-5 TGTGCCAGCAGCTTGTGGGGACAGGGAAAGGAAAAACTGTTTTTT CASSLWGQGKEKLFF
TRBD1 TRBJ2-3 NA TRBV3-1/TRBV3-2 TGTGCCAGCAGCCGACAGGGAGGCACAGATACGCAGTATTTT CASSRQGGTDTQYF
NA TRBJ1-2 NA TRBV7-8 TGTGCCAGCAGCCGTGTGGGGACTAACTATGGCTACACCTTC CASSRVGTNYGYTF
NA TRBJ1-1 once TRBV20-1 TGCAGTGCTGGTTGGGGAACTGAAGCTTTCTTT CSAGWGTEAFF
NA TRBJ2-3 NA TRBV5-8 TGTGCCAGCAGCTTGGGGGGTTTTACAGATACGCAGTATTTT CASSLGGFTDTQYF
TRBD2 TRBJ2-1 NA TRBV24-1 TGTGCCACCAGTGATCTCCTGGCGGGGGGCCAGGGTGAGCAGTTCTTC CATSDLLAGGQGEQFF
NA TRBJ2-3 NA TRBV19 TGTGCCAGTAGTGGCCGCGTGCAGGGGGGTATCACAGATACGCAGTATTTT CASSGRVQGGITDTQYF
NA TRBJ2-1 NA TRBV2 TGTGCCAGCAGGCCGGACAGAGCAAATGAGCAGTTCTTC CASRPDRANEQFF
NA TRBJ2-5 NA TRBV30 TGTGCCTGGAGGCCCCGGGAGACCCAGTACTTC CAWRPRETQYF
NA TRBJ1-1 once TRBV19 TGTGCCAGTAGTATATCTAGAATGAACACTGAAGCTTTCTTT CASSISRMNTEAFF
NA TRBJ1-1 NA TRBV19 TGTGCCAGTAGTCTCGGCTTGAACACTGAAGCTTTCTTT CASSLGLNTEAFF
TRBD1 TRBJ2-7 few TRBV7-9 TGTGCCAGCAGCCCTACAGGGGTTACGGGTTACGAGCAGTACTTC CASSPTGVTGYEQYF
NA TRBJ2-2 NA TRBV24-1 TGTGCCACTGGGGCTACAGGGTTAGGGAACACCGGGGAGCTGTTTTTT CATGATGLGNTGELFF
TRBD2 TRBJ2-1 NA TRBV7-2 TGTGCCAGCAGCCGTTACGGACTAGCGGGGGGTTCCTACAATGAGCAGTTCTTC CASSRYGLAGGSYNEQFF
NA TRBJ1-2 NA TRBV7-2 TGTGCCAGCAGCTTAGTGCCTTGGGCAGGGGAGAGTGGCTACACCTTC CASSLVPWAGESGYTF
NA TRBJ2-3 NA TRBV27 TGTGCCAGCTCTTTAGGGGCGGGCTCCGACAATACGCAGTATTTT CASSLGAGSDNTQYF
TRBD1 TRBJ2-1 NA TRBV5-1 TGCGCCAGCAGCTCCCGGACAGGGGCGATGGATGAGCAGTTCTTC CASSSRTGAMDEQFF
NA TRBJ1-5 NA TRBV5-1 TGCGCCAGCAGCTTGGAAGCTAGCAATCAGCCCCAGCATTTT CASSLEASNQPQHF
NA TRBJ1-1 NA TRBV9 TGTGCCAGCAGCGTAGGCGGCAGGGAAGCTTTCTTT CASSVGGREAFF
NA TRBJ1-5 NA TRBV24-1 TGTGCCACCAGTGAGTCCACAGGCGCCCATAGCAATCAGCCCCAGCATTTT CATSESTGAHSNQPQHF
NA TRBJ1-1 NA TRBV9 TGTGCCAGCAGCCCGGGGAGGGGGACTGAAGCTTTCTTT CASSPGRGTEAFF
NA TRBJ1-3 NA TRBV19 TGTGCCAGTAGTATCAGCAGTGGAAACACCATATATTTT CASSISSGNTIYF
NA TRBJ1-2 NA TRBV5-8 TGTGCCAGCAGCTTGGATACGGGGTATTATGGCTACACCTTC CASSLDTGYYGYTF
NA TRBJ1-3 NA TRBV9 TGTGCCAGCAGCCTAATACCGGGACCCCCGAGCTCTGGAAACACCATATATTTT CASSLIPGPPSSGNTIYF
NA TRBJ2-7 NA TRBV20-1 TGCAGTGCTAGTCGTTCGGGACTGTTCTCCGATGAGCAGTACTTC CSASRSGLFSDEQYF
TRBD1 TRBJ2-2 NA TRBV5-1 TGCGCCAGCATTCCCGGGACAGGGGGCAGGGGCACCGGGGAGCTGTTTTTT CASIPGTGGRGTGELFF
TRBD1 TRBJ1-5 NA TRBV5-6 TGTGCCAGCAGCTTGGTGGCAGGGGGGGATCAGCCCCAGCATTTT CASSLVAGGDQPQHF
TRBD1 TRBJ1-1 few TRBV29-1 TGCAGCGCGGGGACAGGGGGAACTGAAGCTTTCTTT CSAGTGGTEAFF
NA TRBJ1-1 NA TRBV2 TGTGCCAGCAGTGTCGGGACGGCGAACACTGAAGCTTTCTTT CASSVGTANTEAFF
TRBD1 TRBJ2-5 NA TRBV6-2/TRBV6-3 TGTGCCAGCAGTTACTCAACTACCCAGAGACAGGGGCCCATGAGCCAAGAGACCCAGTACTTC CASSYSTTQRQGPMSQETQYF
NA TRBJ1-1 NA TRBV7-9 TGTGCCAGCAGCTTACTTGGGAGCACTGAAGCTTTCTTT CASSLLGSTEAFF
NA TRBJ1-2 NA TRBV11-2 TGTGCCAGCAGCCGGGATGAGAACTATGGCTACACCTTC CASSRDENYGYTF
NA TRBJ1-6 NA TRBV21-1 TGTGCCAGCAGCAAAGGGGGGACAGGGAATTCACCCCTCCACTTT CASSKGGTGNSPLHF
NA TRBJ1-5 medium-sized TRBV6-6 TGTGCCAGTAACCGGGCGGCTAGCAATCAGCCCCAGCATTTT CASNRAASNQPQHF
TRBD1 TRBJ2-2 once TRBV30 TGTGCCTCAAGGGACAGTCACACCGGGGAGCTGTTTTTT CASRDSHTGELFF
NA TRBJ2-3 few TRBV7-8 TGTGCCAGCAGCTTAATTTTGGCGACAGATACGCAGTATTTT CASSLILATDTQYF
NA TRBJ1-2 NA TRBV28 TGTGCCAGCAGACCCCCGGGCCGTATTTCTGGCTACACCTTC CASRPPGRISGYTF
NA TRBJ1-1 NA TRBV2 TGTGCCAGCAGGGTAACAGTGAACACTGAAGCTTTCTTT CASRVTVNTEAFF
NA TRBJ1-2 NA TRBV28 TGTGCCAGCAGTTTGTCAGACAGATATGGCTACACCTTC CASSLSDRYGYTF
TRBD1 TRBJ1-2 few TRBV6-6 TGTGCCAGCAGCCGCGACAGGGGGACGACTAACTATGGCTACACCTTC CASSRDRGTTNYGYTF
NA TRBJ2-1 NA TRBV9 TGTGCCAGCAGCCCCAGAAGGATAGCGAGTGAGCAGTTCTTC CASSPRRIASEQFF
TRBD1 TRBJ2-1 NA TRBV4-3 TGCGCCAGCAGCCTCGGACAGGGGTACAATGAGCAGTTCTTC CASSLGQGYNEQFF
NA TRBJ1-1 NA TRBV19 TGTGCCAGTAGTATCACGGCGGGGAGGGGCACTGAAGCTTTCTTT CASSITAGRGTEAFF